The entry below describes one TCR beta chain. The data belong to a study of early stage breast cancer tumors. The repertoire was sequenced with immunoSEQ multiplex PCR; TCRdb's copy has only in-frame clones and lacks some. The data hold approximately 30,000 clones, with less than 85% observed a single time. The CDR3 has 14 amino acids. Germline V gene sequence: CDR1 MNHNS, CDR2 SASEGT. Trimming took 6 bases from V and 5 from J, leaving 14 bases between them. The sequence was obtained from a person between 55 and 69 years old with breast cancer. The sample taken for sequencing was blood. The chain recombines TRBV6-1 with TRBJ1-5; TRBD1 might be the D (6 bases). CDR3 in amino acids: CASSAQGKDQPQHF. CDR3 DNA sequence: TGTGCCAGCAGCGCTCAGGGGAAGGATCAGCCCCAGCATTTT.